The present entry profiles one T cell receptor beta chain with its context. Its matching antigen is unknown. This specimen belongs to a study of shared clonotypes between healthy human individuals. General study points: Sharing of clonotypes among donors was expected to vary with sequencing depth. In a handful of donors, about 5% of naive CD4 clonotypes appeared in common.

In the CD4+ fraction, cells were divided into CD45RA+ naive and CD45RA-negative memory subsets. The authors split each subset's genomic DNA evenly across several immunoSEQ plates. Produced via immunoSEQ multiplex PCR; TCRdb's table is partial and in-frame only. The data contain 780,000 or so clones, over 55% of them singletons. The CDR3 runs to 17 residues. Germline CDR1 and CDR2: SGHTA and FQGTGA. The germline V and J ends were trimmed by 4 bases and 5 bases, with 21 bases remaining between them. What was sequenced was memory CD4+ T cells sorted from blood. Subset of the sample: CD45RA-negative fraction. V usage is TRBV7-3 and J usage is TRBJ2-1; D ambiguous. The TCR was taken from a woman in her 30s in good health. The CDR3 nucleotides read TGTGCCAGCAGCTGGCGCCCAGGTCTCGCCGACAACAATGAGCAGTTCTTC. It translates to CASSWRPGLADNNEQFF.